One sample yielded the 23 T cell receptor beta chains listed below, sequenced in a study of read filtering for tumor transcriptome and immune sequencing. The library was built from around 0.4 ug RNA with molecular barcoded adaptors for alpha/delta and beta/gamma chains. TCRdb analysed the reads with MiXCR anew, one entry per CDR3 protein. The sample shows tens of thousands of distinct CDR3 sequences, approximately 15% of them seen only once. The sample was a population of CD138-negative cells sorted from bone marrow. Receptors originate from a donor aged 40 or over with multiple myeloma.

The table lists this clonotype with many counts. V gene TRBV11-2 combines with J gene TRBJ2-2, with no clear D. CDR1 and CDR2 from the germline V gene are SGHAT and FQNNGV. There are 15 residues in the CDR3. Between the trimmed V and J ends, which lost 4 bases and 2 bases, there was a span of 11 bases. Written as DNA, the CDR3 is TGTGCCAGCAGCTCCCACTTGGCAAACACCGGGGAGCTGTTTTTT. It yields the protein CASSSHLANTGELFF.

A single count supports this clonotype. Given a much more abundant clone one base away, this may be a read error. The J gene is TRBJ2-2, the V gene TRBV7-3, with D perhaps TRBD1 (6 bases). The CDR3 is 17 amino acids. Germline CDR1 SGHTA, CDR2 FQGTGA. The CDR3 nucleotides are TGTGCCAGCAGCTCCCCAACTATGCAGGGGAACGCCGGGGAGCTGTTTTTT. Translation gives CASSSPTMQGNAGELFF.

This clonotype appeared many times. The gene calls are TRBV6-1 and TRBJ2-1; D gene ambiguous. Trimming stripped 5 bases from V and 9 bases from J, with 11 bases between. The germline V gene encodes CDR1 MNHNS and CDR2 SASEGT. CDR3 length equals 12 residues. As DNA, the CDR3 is TGTGCCAGCAGTTCACCTAGAGTTGAGCAGTTCTTC. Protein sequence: CASSSPRVEQFF.

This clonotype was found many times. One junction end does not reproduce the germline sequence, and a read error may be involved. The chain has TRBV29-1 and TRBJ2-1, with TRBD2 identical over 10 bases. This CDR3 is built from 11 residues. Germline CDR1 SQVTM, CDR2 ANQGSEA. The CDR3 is CSVEGLAGVRF. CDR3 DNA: TGCAGCGTTGAAGGCCTAGCGGGAGTGCGCTTC.

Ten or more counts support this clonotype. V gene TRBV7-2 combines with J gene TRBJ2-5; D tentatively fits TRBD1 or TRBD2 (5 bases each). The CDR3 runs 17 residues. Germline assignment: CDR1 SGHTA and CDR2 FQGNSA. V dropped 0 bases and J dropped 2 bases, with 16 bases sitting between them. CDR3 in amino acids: CASSLARGRRGQETQYF. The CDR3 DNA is TGTGCCAGCAGCTTAGCTCGAGGGAGAAGGGGTCAAGAGACCCAGTACTTC. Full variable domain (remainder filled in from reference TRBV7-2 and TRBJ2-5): GAGVSQSPSNKVTEKGKDVELRCDPISGHTALYWYRQSLGQGLEFLIYFQGNSAPDKSGLPSDRFSAERTGGSVSTLTIQRTQQEDSAVYLCASSLARGRRGQETQYFGPGTRLLVL.

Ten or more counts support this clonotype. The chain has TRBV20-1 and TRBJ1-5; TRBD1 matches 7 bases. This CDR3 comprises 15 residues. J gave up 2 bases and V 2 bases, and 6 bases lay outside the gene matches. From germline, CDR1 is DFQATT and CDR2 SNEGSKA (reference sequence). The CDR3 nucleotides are TGCAGTGCTAGAAATACAGGGGCGGGCAATCAGCCCCAGCATTTT. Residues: CSARNTGAGNQPQHF.

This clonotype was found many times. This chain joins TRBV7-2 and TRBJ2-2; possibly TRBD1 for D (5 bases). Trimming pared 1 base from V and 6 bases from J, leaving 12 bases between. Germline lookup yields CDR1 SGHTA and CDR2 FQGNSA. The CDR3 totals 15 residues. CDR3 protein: CASSLVVQGPGELFF. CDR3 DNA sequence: TGTGCCAGCAGCTTAGTTGTGCAGGGCCCCGGGGAGCTGTTTTTT.

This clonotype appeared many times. DNA for the CDR3: TGTGCCAGTAGTATAGATGGGCAGGGCAATCAGCCCCAGCATTTT. It codes for CASSIDGQGNQPQHF. The rearrangement uses TRBV19 and TRBJ1-5; D gene uncertain. Per germline, CDR1 LNHDA and CDR2 SQIVND (reference sequence). The CDR3 covers 15 residues. V shed 0 bases and J shed 2 bases, with 8 bases lying between them.

As DNA, the CDR3 is TGTGCCAGTAGTATTGGCCCAGCGGGGGCCAACGTCCTGACTTTC. This translates into CASSIGPAGANVLTF. The chain employs TRBV19 and TRBJ2-6, with D uncertain. Germline-derived CDR1 and CDR2 are LNHDA and SQIVND (reference sequence). V lost 3 bases and J lost 4, with 10 bases in between. CDR3 length equals 15 residues.

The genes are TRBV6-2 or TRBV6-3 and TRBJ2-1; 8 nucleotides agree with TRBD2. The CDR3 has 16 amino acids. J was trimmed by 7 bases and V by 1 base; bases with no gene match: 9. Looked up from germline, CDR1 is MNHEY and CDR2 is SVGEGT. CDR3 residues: CASSYFSAGGKNEQFF. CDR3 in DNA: TGTGCCAGCAGTTACTTCTCCGCGGGAGGAAAAAATGAGCAGTTCTTC.

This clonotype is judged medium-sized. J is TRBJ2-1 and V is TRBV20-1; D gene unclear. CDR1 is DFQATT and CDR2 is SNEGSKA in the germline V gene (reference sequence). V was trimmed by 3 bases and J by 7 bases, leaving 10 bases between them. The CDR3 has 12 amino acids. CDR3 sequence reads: CSASRTGNEQFF. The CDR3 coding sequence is TGCAGTGCTAGCCGGACCGGGAATGAGCAGTTCTTC.

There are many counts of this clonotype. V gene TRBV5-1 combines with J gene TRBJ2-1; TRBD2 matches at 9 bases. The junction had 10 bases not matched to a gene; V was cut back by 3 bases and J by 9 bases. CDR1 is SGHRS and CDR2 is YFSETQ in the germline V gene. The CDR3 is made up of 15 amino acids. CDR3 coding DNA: TGCGCCAGCAGCTCCCAGCCAGCGGGAGGTGGTGAGCAGTTCTTC. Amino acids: CASSSQPAGGGEQFF.

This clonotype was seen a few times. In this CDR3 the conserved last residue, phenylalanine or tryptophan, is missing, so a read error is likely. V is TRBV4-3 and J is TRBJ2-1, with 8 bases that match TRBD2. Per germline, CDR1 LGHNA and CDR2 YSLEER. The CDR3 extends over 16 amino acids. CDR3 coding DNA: TGCGCCAACAGCCAAGATCTAGCGGGCGGTATGAATGAGCAGTTCTCC. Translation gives CANSQDLAGGMNEQFS.

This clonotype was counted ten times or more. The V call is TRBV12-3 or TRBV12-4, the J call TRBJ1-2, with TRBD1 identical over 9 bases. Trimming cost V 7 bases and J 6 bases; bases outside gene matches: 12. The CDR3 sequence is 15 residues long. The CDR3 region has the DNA TGTGCCAGCACCGATATAGGGACAGGGACGGATGGCTACACCTTC. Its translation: CASTDIGTGTDGYTF.

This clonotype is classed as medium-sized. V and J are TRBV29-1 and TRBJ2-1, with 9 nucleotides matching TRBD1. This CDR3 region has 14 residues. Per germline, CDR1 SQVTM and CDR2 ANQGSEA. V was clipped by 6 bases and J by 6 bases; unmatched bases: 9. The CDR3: CSVDTTGGGNEQFF. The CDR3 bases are TGCAGCGTCGACACGACAGGGGGGGGCAATGAGCAGTTCTTC.

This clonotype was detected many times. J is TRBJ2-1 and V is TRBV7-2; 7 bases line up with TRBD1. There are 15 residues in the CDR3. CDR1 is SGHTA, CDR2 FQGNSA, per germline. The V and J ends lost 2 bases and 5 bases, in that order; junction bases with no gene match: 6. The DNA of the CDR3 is TGTGCCAGCAGCTTATGGAGACAGGGTAACAATGAGCAGTTCTTC. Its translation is CASSLWRQGNNEQFF.

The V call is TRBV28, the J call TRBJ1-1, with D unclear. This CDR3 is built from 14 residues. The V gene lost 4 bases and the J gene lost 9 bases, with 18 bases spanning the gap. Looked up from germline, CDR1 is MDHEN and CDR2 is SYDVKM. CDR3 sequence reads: CASSSHREYSQAFF. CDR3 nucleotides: TGTGCCAGCAGTTCCCACCGGGAGTACTCTCAAGCTTTCTTT.

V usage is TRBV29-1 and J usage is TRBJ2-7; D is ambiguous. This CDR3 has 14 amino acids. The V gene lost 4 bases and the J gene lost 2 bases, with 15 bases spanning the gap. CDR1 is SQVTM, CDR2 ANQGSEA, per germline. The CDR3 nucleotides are TGCAGCGTTGGCCGCAAGGGATCCCCCTACGAGCAGTACTTC. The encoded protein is CSVGRKGSPYEQYF.

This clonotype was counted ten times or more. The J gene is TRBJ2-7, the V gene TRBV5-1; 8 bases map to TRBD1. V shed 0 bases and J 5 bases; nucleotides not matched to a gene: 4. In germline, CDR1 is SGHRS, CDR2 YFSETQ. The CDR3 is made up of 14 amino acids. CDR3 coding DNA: TGCGCCAGCAGCTTGGATGGACAGGGCAACGAGCAGTACTTC. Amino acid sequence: CASSLDGQGNEQYF.

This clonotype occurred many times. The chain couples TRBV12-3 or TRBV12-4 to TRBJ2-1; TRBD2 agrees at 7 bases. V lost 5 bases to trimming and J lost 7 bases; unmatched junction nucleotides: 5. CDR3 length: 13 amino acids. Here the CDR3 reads CASSQSGNNEQFF. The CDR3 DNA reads TGTGCCAGCAGTCAAAGCGGGAATAATGAGCAGTTCTTC.

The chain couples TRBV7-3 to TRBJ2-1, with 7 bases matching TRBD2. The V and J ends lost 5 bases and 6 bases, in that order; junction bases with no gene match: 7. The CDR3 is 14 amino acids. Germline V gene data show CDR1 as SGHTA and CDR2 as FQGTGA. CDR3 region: CASSPAGGSNEQFF. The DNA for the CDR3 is TGTGCCAGCAGCCCGGCCGGCGGGAGCAATGAGCAGTTCTTC.

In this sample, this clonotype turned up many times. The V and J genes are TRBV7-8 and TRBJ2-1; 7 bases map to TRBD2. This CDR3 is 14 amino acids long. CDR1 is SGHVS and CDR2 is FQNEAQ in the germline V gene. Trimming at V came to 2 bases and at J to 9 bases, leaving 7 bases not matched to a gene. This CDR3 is CASSLFGGSGEQFF. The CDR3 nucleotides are TGTGCCAGCAGCTTATTCGGCGGGAGTGGTGAGCAGTTCTTC.

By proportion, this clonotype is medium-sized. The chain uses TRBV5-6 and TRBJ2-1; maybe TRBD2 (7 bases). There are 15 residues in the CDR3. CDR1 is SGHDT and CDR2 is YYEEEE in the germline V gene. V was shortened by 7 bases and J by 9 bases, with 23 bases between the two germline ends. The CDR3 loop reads CASHPQGRAGGEQFF. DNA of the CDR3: TGTGCCAGCCACCCTCAGGGGAGGGCCGGTGGTGAGCAGTTCTTC.